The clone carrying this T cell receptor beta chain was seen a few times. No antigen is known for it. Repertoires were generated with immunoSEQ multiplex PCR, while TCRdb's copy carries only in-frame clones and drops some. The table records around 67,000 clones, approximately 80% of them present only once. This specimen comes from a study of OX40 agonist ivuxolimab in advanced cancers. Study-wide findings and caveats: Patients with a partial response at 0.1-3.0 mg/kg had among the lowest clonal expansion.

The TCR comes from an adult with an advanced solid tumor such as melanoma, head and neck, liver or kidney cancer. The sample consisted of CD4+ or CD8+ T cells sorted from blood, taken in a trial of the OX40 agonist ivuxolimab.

CDR3 loop: CASSQVAAPSGKGQRSYEQYF. In DNA form, the CDR3 reads TGCGCCAGCAGCCAAGTGGCGGCTCCCTCGGGGAAGGGACAGCGCTCCTACGAGCAGTACTTC. V is TRBV4-1 and J is TRBJ2-7, with 7 bases matching TRBD1. The ends lost 1 base at V and 0 bases at J; junction bases unmatched: 21. The CDR3 length is 21 residues. Germline assignment: CDR1 MGHRA and CDR2 YSYEKL.